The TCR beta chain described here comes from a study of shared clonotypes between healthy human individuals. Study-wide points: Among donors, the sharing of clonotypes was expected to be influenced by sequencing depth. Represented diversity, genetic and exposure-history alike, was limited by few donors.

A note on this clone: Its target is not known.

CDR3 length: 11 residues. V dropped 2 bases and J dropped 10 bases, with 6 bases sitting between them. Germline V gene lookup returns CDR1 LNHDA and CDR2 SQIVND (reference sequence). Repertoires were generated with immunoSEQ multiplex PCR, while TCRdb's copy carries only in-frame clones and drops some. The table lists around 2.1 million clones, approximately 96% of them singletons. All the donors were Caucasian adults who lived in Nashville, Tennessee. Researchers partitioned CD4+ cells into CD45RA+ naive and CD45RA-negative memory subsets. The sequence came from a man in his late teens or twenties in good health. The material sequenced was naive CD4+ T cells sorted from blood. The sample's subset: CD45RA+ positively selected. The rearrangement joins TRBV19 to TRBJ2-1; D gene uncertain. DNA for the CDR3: TGTGCCAGTAGTATAAGCCACGAGCAGTTCTTC. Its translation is CASSISHEQFF. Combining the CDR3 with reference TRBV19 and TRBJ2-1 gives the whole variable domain DGGITQSPKYLFRKEGQNVTLSCEQNLNHDAMYWYRQDPGQGLRLIYYSQIVNDFQKGDIAEGYSVSREKKESFPLTVTSAQKNPTAFYLCASSISHEQFFGPGTRLTVL.